The 2 T cell receptor beta chains below were found in one sample sequenced in a study of blood T cells in healthy people across ages. A second PCR, run for roughly 7 to 11 cycles, used a sample-barcoded 5' primer plus a J-beta primer mix. TCRdb reanalysed the 5' RACE reads using MiXCR and keeps one entry per CDR3 protein. The sample holds 650,000 to 800,000 distinct CDR3 sequences, approximately 44% seen once. Sequencing was carried out using blood. Receptor source: a man between 60 and 75 years old in good health.

CDR3 coding DNA: TGTGCCAGCAGCGAGACAGGGGGCCCCTACACTGAAGCTTTCTTT. This encodes CASSETGGPYTEAFF. This sequence joins TRBV7-9 and TRBJ1-1; 10 bases match TRBD1. The CDR3 extends over 15 amino acids. Germline lookup yields CDR1 SEHNR and CDR2 FQNEAQ (reference sequence). V lost 5 bases, J lost 3 bases, and 6 bases stayed unmatched.

In nucleotides, the CDR3 is TGTGCCATCAGTGAGGGGGGACAGGGGTACAATGAGCAGTTCTTC. This translates into CAISEGGQGYNEQFF. The chain links TRBV10-3 to TRBJ2-1; 10 bases fit TRBD1. Germline V gene sequence: CDR1 ENHRY, CDR2 SYGVKD. The CDR3 is 15 residues long. Trimming took 2 bases from V and 4 from J; bases not matched to a gene: 2.